These T cell receptor beta chains were read from a single sample in a study of post-analysis software for immune sequencing data. TCRdb ran MiXCR on the PCR reads and lists one entry per CDR3 protein. In the table there are 170,000 or so distinct CDR3 sequences, about 32% of which are singletons. The sequenced sample was blood. These receptors all stem from a girl aged 5 to 17 with multiple sclerosis. The CDR3 runs from the conserved cysteine through the conserved F or W. The D gene is left open where the match is weak. Clone size is given for some rows only: seen once, a few or many times, or a class if the clone is expanded.

j_gene,len,abundance,v_gene,d_gene,CDR3nt,CDR3aa
TRBJ1-1,16,many,TRBV6-5,.,TGTGCCAGCAGCCCCGATCGAGGGGGATTAAGCACTGAAGCTTTCTTT,CASSPDRGGLSTEAFF
TRBJ2-5,16,many,TRBV6-6,.,TGTGCCAGCCACCTGGGAGGGGGTGGGCCTCAAGAGACCCAGTACTTC,CASHLGGGGPQETQYF
TRBJ2-1,12,.,TRBV11-3,.,TGTGCCAGCAGCTCACTAGGCGGTGAGCAGTTCTTC,CASSSLGGEQFF
TRBJ2-5,14,.,TRBV4-1,.,TGCGCCAGCAGACACGACGGGGACCAAGAGACCCAGTACTTC,CASRHDGDQETQYF
TRBJ2-3,15,many,TRBV5-1,.,TGCGCCAGCAGCTTGGGGTCTCATCGGGGAGATACGCAGTATTTT,CASSLGSHRGDTQYF
TRBJ2-7,15,.,TRBV20-1,.,TGCAGTGCCATGCAGCAGCGGAGGGGCCGGGACGAGCAGTACTTC,CSAMQQRRGRDEQYF
TRBJ2-1,15,many,TRBV7-8,.,TGTGCCAGCACCGTACAGGGTGGGTTCTACAATGAGCAGTTCTTC,CASTVQGGFYNEQFF
TRBJ1-1,14,.,TRBV12-3/TRBV12-4,.,TGTGCCAGCAGTTTGGGGCAGGGGATTTCAGAAGCTTTCTTT,CASSLGQGISEAFF
TRBJ1-2,14,.,TRBV20-1,.,TGCAGTGCTAGAGATATGCTCATGGGGTATGGCTACACCTTC,CSARDMLMGYGYTF
TRBJ2-7,14,.,TRBV25-1,.,TGTGCCAGCAGGAATGTCCCAGTCTCCTACGAGCAGTACTTC,CASRNVPVSYEQYF
TRBJ2-7,16,.,TRBV5-5,TRBD2,TGTGCCAGCATCCTGACTAGCGGGAGAACATTGGACGAGCAGTACTTC,CASILTSGRTLDEQYF
TRBJ2-1,14,.,TRBV5-1,.,TGCGCCAGCAGCCGATCCTCTAGCTCCGATGAGCAGTTCTTC,CASSRSSSSDEQFF
TRBJ2-7,15,.,TRBV5-1,.,TGCGCCAGCAGCTACCTTGCGGACAGATTCTACGAGCAGTACTTC,CASSYLADRFYEQYF
TRBJ2-3,18,few,TRBV4-1,TRBD2,TGCGCCAGCAGCCAAGAGCTAGCGGGAGGGTACAGCACAGATACGCAGTATTTT,CASSQELAGGYSTDTQYF
TRBJ1-1,15,few,TRBV12-3/TRBV12-4,.,TGTGCCAGCAGTACCCCAGGGGTAAGAGGGGCTGAAGCTTTCTTT,CASSTPGVRGAEAFF
TRBJ1-4,16,few,TRBV3-1,.,TGTGCCAGCAGTACAACTTCCGGGGGCGCGGTTGAAAAACTGTTTTTT,CASSTTSGGAVEKLFF
TRBJ2-6,16,few,TRBV28,.,TGTGCCAGCAGAACTAGACAGAACTCTGGGGCCAACGTCCTGACTTTC,CASRTRQNSGANVLTF
TRBJ2-3,15,many,TRBV20-1,TRBD2,TGCAGTGCTAGAGTAACTAGCGGGACCGGTGATACGCAGTATTTT,CSARVTSGTGDTQYF
TRBJ1-2,13,many,TRBV5-1,.,TGCGCCAGCAGCTTAGGACCTAACTATGGCTACACCTTC,CASSLGPNYGYTF
TRBJ1-2,15,many,TRBV9,.,TGTGCCAGCAGCGCCTTTCAGGGATCTACCTATGGCTACACCTTC,CASSAFQGSTYGYTF
TRBJ2-1,19,.,TRBV7-3,TRBD2,TGTGCCAGCGGCCCTTTCTTATTAGCGGGGCTACCTACTTACAATGAGCAGTTCTTC,CASGPFLLAGLPTYNEQFF
TRBJ2-5,14,many,TRBV25-1,.,TGTGCCAGCAGTGAAAGGGGACACCGAGAGACCCAGTACTTC,CASSERGHRETQYF
TRBJ1-5,13,medium-sized,TRBV5-1,.,TGCGCCAGCAGCTTGGGGAGGGAACAGCCCCAGCATTTT,CASSLGREQPQHF
TRBJ2-7,11,many,TRBV12-3/TRBV12-4,.,TGTGCCAGCAGTTTAAGCAACGAGCAGTACTTC,CASSLSNEQYF
TRBJ1-5,15,few,TRBV5-1,.,TGCGCCAGCAGCTTGACCGGACAGAATAATCAGCCCCAGCATTTT,CASSLTGQNNQPQHF
TRBJ2-5,16,many,TRBV12-3/TRBV12-4,.,TGTGCCAGCAGTTTATTCAGGGGCCAGCACCAAGAGACCCAGTACTTC,CASSLFRGQHQETQYF
TRBJ2-5,13,.,TRBV20-1,.,TGCAGTGCTAGAGATTCACTAGGCGAGACCCAGTACTTC,CSARDSLGETQYF
TRBJ2-5,14,.,TRBV7-9,.,TGTGCCAGCAGCTTCTACCAACGAGGAAACGAGCGGTACTTC,CASSFYQRGNERYF
TRBJ1-5,17,many,TRBV19,.,TGTGCCAGTAGTCCGGGGGACGGCGCCTATAGCAATCAGCCCCAGCATTTT,CASSPGDGAYSNQPQHF
TRBJ2-1,13,many,TRBV12-3/TRBV12-4,.,TGTGCCAGCAGCAATCCTGCTGGCAATGAGCAGTTCTTC,CASSNPAGNEQFF
TRBJ2-6,15,.,TRBV12-3/TRBV12-4,.,TGTGCCAGCAGTTTTCCAGGGGCCGGGGCCAACGTCCTGACTTTC,CASSFPGAGANVLTF
TRBJ1-5,15,.,TRBV12-3/TRBV12-4,.,TGTGCCAGCAGTTTGCTGGAGGGGAGCAATCAGCCCCAGCATTTT,CASSLLEGSNQPQHF
TRBJ2-5,15,.,TRBV27,TRBD2,TGTGCCAGCAGTCTTTTCAGCGGGAGGGCGGCCACCGGGTACTTC,CASSLFSGRAATGYF
TRBJ2-1,14,.,TRBV12-3/TRBV12-4,TRBD1,TGTGCCAGCACCTTACAGGGGGTTGGTGATGAGCAGTTCTTC,CASTLQGVGDEQFF
TRBJ2-7,18,.,TRBV28,TRBD2,TGTGCCAGCAGTCCGAACACCAGACTAGCGGTGAGCTCCTACGAGCAGTACTTC,CASSPNTRLAVSSYEQYF
TRBJ2-5,18,.,TRBV2,TRBD2,TGTGCCAGCAGTGCTCGGACTAGCGGGAGGACCTCTCAAGAGACCCAGTACTTC,CASSARTSGRTSQETQYF
TRBJ1-1,16,.,TRBV25-1,.,TGTGCCAGCAGTGAATTTGCAGGAGCAAAGAACACTGAAGCTTTCTTT,CASSEFAGAKNTEAFF
TRBJ2-1,16,.,TRBV29-1,TRBD1,TGCAGCGTTATCCGAATAAGGTCAGGGGGAAGGAGTGAGCAGTTCTTC,CSVIRIRSGGRSEQFF
TRBJ2-2,18,.,TRBV28,.,TGTGCCAGCAGTCCCCCTATTGACAGAAGGGGCAACACCGGGGAGCTGTTTTTT,CASSPPIDRRGNTGELFF
TRBJ2-5,16,few,TRBV6-5,.,TGTGCCAGCAGTTATGGAGGGCGAGGGGCCCCAGAGACCCAGTACTTC,CASSYGGRGAPETQYF
TRBJ2-7,15,many,TRBV20-1,TRBD2,TGCAGTGCTAGAGACGCGGGAGAGAGCTCCTACGAGCAGTACTTC,CSARDAGESSYEQYF